The 20 T cell receptor beta chains presented below share a single source sample, sequenced in a study of blood T cell repertoires in COVID-19 (dated by TCRdb to 2019 to 2021). The library came from the immunoSEQ multiplex PCR assay. The table was pulled from immuneACCESS by TCRdb, which kept in-frame rearrangements only. Such tables lose some clones; where checked, under half of the loss comes from unresolved V genes, and the rest has no known cause. In all, the sample holds approximately 250,000 clones, and around 80% of those were seen once. The ten largest clones capture approximately 4.3% of the sample. Sample: PBMCs or T cells enriched from blood (not recorded which). These receptors came from a man aged 30 to 45 with acute COVID-19.

V usage is TRBV24-1 and J usage is TRBJ2-1, with TRBD1 matching over 8 bases. The trim removed 2 bases at V and 2 bases at J, leaving 4 bases unmatched. CDR3 length equals 16 residues. CDR1 is KGHDR, CDR2 SFDVKD, per germline. CDR3 sequence (DNA): TGTGCCACCAGTGATTCTCGGACAGGGCCCTACAATGAGCAGTTCTTC. Protein sequence: CATSDSRTGPYNEQFF.

This clone came up many times. The J gene is TRBJ2-6, the V gene TRBV11-2; maybe TRBD1 (5 bases). Trimming left V 5 bases short and J 0 bases short, with 14 bases between. The germline CDR1 and CDR2 sequences are SGHAT and FQNNGV. This CDR3 is 17 amino acids long. The CDR3 is CASSPSPTGSGANVLTF. As DNA, the CDR3 is TGTGCCAGCAGCCCGAGTCCCACAGGCTCTGGGGCCAACGTCCTGACTTTC.

About this clone itself: Germline and junction disagree at one end, which may indicate a read error. This chain connects TRBV5-1 to TRBJ2-1; 7 bases match TRBD2. Germline CDR1 and CDR2: SGHRS and YFSETQ. The CDR3 is 14 amino acids. The CDR3 loop is CASSIRTSGNEQFF. The CDR3 DNA reads TGTGCCAGCAGCATCCGGACTAGTGGCAATGAGCAGTTCTTC. Filled out from reference TRBV5-1 and TRBJ2-1, the complete variable domain reads KAGVTQTPRYLIKTRGQQVTLSCSPISGHRSVSWYQQTPGQGLQFLFEYFSETQRNKGNFPGRFSGRQFSNSRSEMNVSTLELGDSALYLCASSIRTSGNEQFFGPGTRLTVL.

The sample holds one count of this clone. The chain combines TRBV5-1 with TRBJ1-4; TRBD1 matches 7 bases. There are 12 residues in the CDR3. V shed 4 bases and J 8 bases; nucleotides not matched to a gene: 2. CDR1 is SGHRS and CDR2 is YFSETQ in the germline V gene. CDR3 nucleotides: TGCGCCAGCAGCACAGGGGTCGAAAAACTGTTTTTT. It codes for CASSTGVEKLFF.

This clone was observed a single time. The chain recombines TRBV19 with TRBJ1-1, with D unresolved. The germline gives CDR1 LNHDA, CDR2 SQIVND (reference sequence). CDR3 length: 13 residues. Trimming pared 0 bases from V and 3 bases from J, leaving 5 bases between. DNA of the CDR3: TGTGCCAGTAGTATAGACGGGGACACTGAAGCTTTCTTT. It is translated as CASSIDGDTEAFF.

This clone was seen just once. J is TRBJ1-1 and V is TRBV27, with 10 nucleotides matching TRBD1. This CDR3 spans 16 amino acids. V was pared by 5 bases and J by 3 bases, with 9 bases of the junction left unmatched. The V gene's germline CDR1 is MNHEY and CDR2 SMNVEV (reference sequence). CDR3 sequence: CASSPRQGAMDTEAFF. CDR3 nucleotides: TGTGCCAGCAGTCCCCGACAGGGGGCGATGGACACTGAAGCTTTCTTT.

CDR3 amino acids: CATSSAQGGETQYF. The CDR3 DNA reads as TGTGCCACCAGCAGTGCACAGGGGGGAGAGACCCAGTACTTC. The gene calls are TRBV15 and TRBJ2-5, with 8 positions matching TRBD1. The V gene end was trimmed by 3 bases and the J gene end by 4 bases; junction bases not matched to a gene: 4. Germline CDR1 is LNHNV and CDR2 is YYDKDF (reference sequence). The CDR3 loop spans 14 amino acids.

This chain links TRBV7-2 with TRBJ1-4; 8 nucleotides agree with TRBD1. Looked up from germline, CDR1 is SGHTA and CDR2 is FQGNSA. Losses at the gene ends were 1 base for V and 5 bases for J; bases not matched to a gene: 0. This CDR3 region has 14 residues. This CDR3 is CASSLGTGNEKLFF. The CDR3 DNA is TGTGCCAGCAGCTTAGGGACAGGGAATGAAAAACTGTTTTTT.

This clone was recorded a few times. The chain uses TRBV6-5 and TRBJ1-3; TRBD1 matches 7 bases. This CDR3 contains 15 residues. Trimming at V came to 5 bases and at J to 6 bases, leaving 10 bases not matched to a gene. The germline gives CDR1 MNHEY, CDR2 SVGAGI. The CDR3 is CASSPLGGQINTIYF. In DNA, the CDR3 is TGTGCCAGCAGTCCACTGGGGGGACAGATAAACACCATATATTTT.

The V call is TRBV28, the J call TRBJ2-3; 12 bases match TRBD2. Unmatched junction bases numbered 9, after V lost 3 bases and J lost 2 bases. Germline V lookup: CDR1 MDHEN, CDR2 SYDVKM. The CDR3 runs to 18 residues. CDR3 in DNA: TGTGCCAGCAGTTTCCCTAGCGGGGGGGCTGGTATCACAGATACGCAGTATTTT. Protein: CASSFPSGGAGITDTQYF.

The chain is built from TRBV5-6 and TRBJ1-2; the D is unclear. V lost 0 bases, J lost 7 bases, and 10 bases lay in between. Germline assignment: CDR1 SGHDT and CDR2 YYEEEE. This CDR3 comprises 13 residues. CDR3 region: CASSLGRGTGYTF. The CDR3 DNA follows: TGTGCCAGCAGCTTGGGTCGGGGAACTGGCTACACCTTC. Together with reference TRBV5-6 and TRBJ1-2, the CDR3 gives the full variable domain: DAGVTQSPTHLIKTRGQQVTLRCSPKSGHDTVSWYQQALGQGPQFIFQYYEEEERQRGNFPDRFSGHQFPNYSSELNVNALLLGDSALYLCASSLGRGTGYTFGSGTRLTVV.

This clone was seen a few times. The chain joins TRBV7-9 to TRBJ2-2, with 7 nucleotides matching TRBD1. With V trimmed by 3 bases and J by 0 bases, 4 bases remained unmatched. From germline, CDR1 is SEHNR and CDR2 FQNEAQ (reference sequence). The CDR3 consists of 16 residues. The CDR3 DNA is TGTGCCAGCAGCTTGGGACAGATTTCGAACACCGGGGAGCTGTTTTTT. Protein product: CASSLGQISNTGELFF.

This clone is a singleton in its sample. This chain joins TRBV5-1 and TRBJ2-7; 8 bases line up with TRBD2. Looked up from germline, CDR1 is SGHRS and CDR2 is YFSETQ. The CDR3 spans 16 residues. Trimming cost V 4 bases and J 1 base; bases outside gene matches: 10. The CDR3 here is CASSPDSGGTSYEQYV. The CDR3 nucleotides read TGCGCCAGCAGCCCGGACAGCGGGGGAACATCCTACGAGCAGTACGTC.

The chain joins TRBV2 to TRBJ1-3; the D is unclear. There are 14 residues in the CDR3. Trimming left V 1 base short and J 7 bases short, with 11 bases between. Germline CDR1 SNHLY, CDR2 FYNNEI. The chain's CDR3 is CASSEGTDWNTIYF. In DNA form, the CDR3 reads TGTGCCAGCAGTGAAGGGACGGACTGGAACACCATATATTTT.

This chain uses TRBV4-3 with TRBJ1-2; tentatively, D is TRBD1 (6 bases). Germline CDR1 and CDR2: LGHNA and YSLEER. Trimming shortened V by 1 base and J by 7 bases, and 16 bases separated the two germline ends. The CDR3 has 15 amino acids. For the CDR3, the DNA is TGCGCCAGCAGCCAAGCTAGCCAGGGGCGTTCTGGCTACACCTTC. This translates into CASSQASQGRSGYTF.

The chain combines TRBV4-2 with TRBJ2-3; D may be TRBD2 (6 bases). The CDR3 runs to 14 residues. Germline CDR1 LGHNA, CDR2 YNFKEQ. With 4 bases removed from V and 6 bases from J, the gap between germline ends came to 14 bases. The CDR3 DNA reads as TGTGCCAGCAGCCCTGGGACTCTTACTGATACGCAGTATTTT. It yields the protein CASSPGTLTDTQYF.

The chain is built from TRBV5-1 and TRBJ2-2; 15 positions match TRBD2. Germline V gene data show CDR1 as SGHRS and CDR2 as YFSETQ. V was clipped by 3 bases and J by 4 bases; unmatched bases: 1. The CDR3 runs 16 residues. The CDR3 nucleotides are TGCGCCAGCAGCTGGACTAGCGGGGGGGCCACCGGGGAGCTGTTTTTT. Protein product: CASSWTSGGATGELFF. The full variable domain, rest sourced from reference TRBV5-1 and TRBJ2-2, is KAGVTQTPRYLIKTRGQQVTLSCSPISGHRSVSWYQQTPGQGLQFLFEYFSETQRNKGNFPGRFSGRQFSNSRSEMNVSTLELGDSALYLCASSWTSGGATGELFFGEGSRLTVL.

The chain carries TRBV10-2 and TRBJ2-1; 13 bases agree with TRBD2. The CDR3 is 14 residues long. Germline loops: CDR1 WSHSY, CDR2 SAAADI. V dropped 4 bases and J dropped 13; count of bases not matched to a gene: 7. CDR3 bases: TGCGCCAGCAGTGTACTAGCGGGGGGGAGAGAACAGTTCTTC. Translating gives CASSVLAGGREQFF.

The rearrangement links TRBV7-2 to TRBJ1-2; TRBD1 matches 9 bases. The V gene end was trimmed by 5 bases and the J gene end by 3 bases; junction bases not matched to a gene: 10. The length of the CDR3 is 16 residues. Germline-derived CDR1 and CDR2 are SGHTA and FQGNSA. The DNA for the CDR3 is TGTGCCAGCAGCCCGCCACCGGGACAGGGCCACTATGGCTACACCTTC. Translated: CASSPPPGQGHYGYTF.

The CDR3 DNA sequence: TGTGCCAGCAGCATGACAGACTATGGCTACACCTTC. It is translated as CASSMTDYGYTF. The V gene is TRBV7-9, the J gene TRBJ1-2; D possibly corresponds to TRBD1 (5 bases). This CDR3 contains 12 residues. V lost 5 bases and J 3 bases, leaving 7 bases between the germline ends. Germline assignment: CDR1 SEHNR and CDR2 FQNEAQ (reference sequence).